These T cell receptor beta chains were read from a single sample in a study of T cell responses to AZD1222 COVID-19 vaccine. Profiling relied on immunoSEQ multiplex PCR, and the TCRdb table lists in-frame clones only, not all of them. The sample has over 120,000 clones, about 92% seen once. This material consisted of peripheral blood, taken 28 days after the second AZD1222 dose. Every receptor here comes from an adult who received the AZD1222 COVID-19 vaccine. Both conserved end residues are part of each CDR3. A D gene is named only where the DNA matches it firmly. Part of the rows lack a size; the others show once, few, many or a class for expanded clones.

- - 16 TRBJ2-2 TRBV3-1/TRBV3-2 TGTGCCAGCAGTCCCTCGGGGCGGGTTAACACCGGGGAGCTGTTTTTT CASSPSGRVNTGELFF
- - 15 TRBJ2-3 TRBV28 TGTGCCAGCAGCGGACAGACCCTTAGCACAGATACGCAGTATTTT CASSGQTLSTDTQYF
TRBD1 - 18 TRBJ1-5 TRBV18 TGTGCCAGCTCACCATTTGCCGGGACAGGGAATAGCAATCAGCCCCAGCATTTT CASSPFAGTGNSNQPQHF
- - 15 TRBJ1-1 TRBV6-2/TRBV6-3 TGTGCCAGCAGTTCAGGGTACGGAATGAACACTGAAGCTTTCTTT CASSSGYGMNTEAFF
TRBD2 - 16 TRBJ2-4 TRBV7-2 TGTGCCAGCAGCTTAGAGGGGCGGGAGGTACAAAACATTCAGTACTTC CASSLEGREVQNIQYF
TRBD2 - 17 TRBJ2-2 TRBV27 TGTGCCAGCAGTTTATCCGGGACTAGCGCGAACACCGGGGAGCTGTTTTTT CASSLSGTSANTGELFF
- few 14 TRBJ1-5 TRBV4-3 TGCGCCAGCAGCCTGTACACGGGCAATCAGCCCCAGCATTTT CASSLYTGNQPQHF
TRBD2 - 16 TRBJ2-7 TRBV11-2 TGTGCCAGCAGACCACTAGCGGCCCGACGCTCCTACGAGCAGTACTTC CASRPLAARRSYEQYF
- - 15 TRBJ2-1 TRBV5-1 TGCGCCAGCAGCTTGGGAGGGGCCTCCTACAATGAGCAGTTCTTC CASSLGGASYNEQFF
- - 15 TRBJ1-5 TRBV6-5 TGTGCCAGCAGTTACGGGAGAAATAGCAATCAGCCCCAGCATTTT CASSYGRNSNQPQHF
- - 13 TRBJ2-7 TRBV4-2 TGTGCCAGCAGCCAAGGGACAACCTACGAGCAGTACTTC CASSQGTTYEQYF
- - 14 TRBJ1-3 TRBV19 TGTGCCAGTACCCGACAGATATCTGGAAACACCATATATTTT CASTRQISGNTIYF
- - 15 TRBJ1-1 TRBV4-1 TGCGCCAGCAGAAACAGAATAACAGGGATTCGGTATGCTTTCTTT CASRNRITGIRYAFF
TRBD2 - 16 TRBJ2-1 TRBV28 TGTGCCAGCAGTTCCTTCGGAGCGGGAGATAAAAATGAGCAGTTCTTC CASSSFGAGDKNEQFF
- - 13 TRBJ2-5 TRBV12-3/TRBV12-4 TGTGCCAGCAGTTTAGGGCAGAAAGAGACCCAGTACTTC CASSLGQKETQYF
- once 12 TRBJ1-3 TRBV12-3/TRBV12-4 TGTGCCAGCGGGGAAGAGCGGTACACCATATATTTT CASGEERYTIYF
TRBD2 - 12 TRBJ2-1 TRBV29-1 TGCAGCGCCTCGGGTAGCGGGAATGAGCAGTTCTTC CSASGSGNEQFF
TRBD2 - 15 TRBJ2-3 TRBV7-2 TGTGCCAGCAGCTTAAACCTAGCGGTGACAGATACGCAGTATTTT CASSLNLAVTDTQYF
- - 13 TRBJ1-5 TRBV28 TGTGCCAGCAGTTTAGGGGGCAGTCAGCCCCAGCATTTT CASSLGGSQPQHF
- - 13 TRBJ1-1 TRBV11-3 TGTGCCAGCAGCATATTCAGGGGAACTGAAGCTTTCTTT CASSIFRGTEAFF
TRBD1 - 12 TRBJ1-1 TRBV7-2 TGTGCCAGCAGCTACAGGGGAACTGAAGCTTTCTTT CASSYRGTEAFF
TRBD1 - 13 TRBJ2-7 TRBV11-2 TGTGCCAGCAGCTCCTTCAGGGGGAACGAGCAGTACTTC CASSSFRGNEQYF
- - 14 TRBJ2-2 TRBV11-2 TGTGCCAGCAGCTCGGGACTTCTTACCGGGGAGCTGTTTTTT CASSSGLLTGELFF
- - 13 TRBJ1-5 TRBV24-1 TGTGCCACCAGTGACCTATACAATCAGCCCCAGCATTTT CATSDLYNQPQHF
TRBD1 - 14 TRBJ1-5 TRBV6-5 TGTGCCAGCAGAACAGGGGGCCCAGGTCAGCCCCAGCATTTT CASRTGGPGQPQHF
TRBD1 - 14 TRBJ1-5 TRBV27 TGTGCCAGCAGCCCTGGACAGGGCGATCAGCCCCAGCATTTT CASSPGQGDQPQHF
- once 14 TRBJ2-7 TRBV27 TGTGCCAGCAGTTTGGGGCTTCCTGGAGGAGAGCAGTACTTC CASSLGLPGGEQYF
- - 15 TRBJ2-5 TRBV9 TGTGCCAGCAGCGTAGACGCAGGACACCAAGAGACCCAGTACTTC CASSVDAGHQETQYF
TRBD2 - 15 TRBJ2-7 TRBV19 TGTGCCAGTAGTATACTAGCGGGAGATCTCTACGAGCAGTACTTC CASSILAGDLYEQYF
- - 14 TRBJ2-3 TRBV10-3 TGTGCCATCGAGAGGGGGGAGCGCACAGATACGCAGTATTTT CAIERGERTDTQYF
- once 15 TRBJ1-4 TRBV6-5 TGTGCCAGCAGTTACTTTGGGGGGAAGGATGAAAAACTGTTTTTT CASSYFGGKDEKLFF
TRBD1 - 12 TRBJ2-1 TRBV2 TGTGCCAGCAAGGAGGTGACAGGGGGAAAGTTCTTC CASKEVTGGKFF
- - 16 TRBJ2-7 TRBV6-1 TGTGCCAGCAGTGAAAGGGGTCCACCAGGGACCTACGAGCAGTACTTC CASSERGPPGTYEQYF
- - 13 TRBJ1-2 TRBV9 TGTGCCAGCAGCGTAGCATCGGAGTATGGCTACACCTTC CASSVASEYGYTF
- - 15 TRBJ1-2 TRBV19 TGTGCCAGTAGTATCCCAGGCCCCCTGGGGTATGGCTACACCTTC CASSIPGPLGYGYTF